These T cell receptor beta chains were read from a single sample in a study of blood T cell repertoires in COVID-19. Sequencing used immunoSEQ multiplex PCR; TCRdb keeps in-frame clones, though not all of them. This table holds about 150,000 clones, about nine tenths found once. Material: peripheral blood. The source is a man of 80 years or more with acute or convalescent COVID-19. CDR3s include the opening cysteine and the closing phenylalanine or tryptophan. The D gene is left open where the match is weak. Clone size is given for some rows only: seen once, a few or many times, or a class if the clone is expanded.

v_gene,d_gene,abundance,j_gene,CDR3nt,CDR3aa
TRBV6-5,-,-,TRBJ2-7,TGTGCCAGCAGCCAGAGAGACAGGGAGCAGTACTTC,CASSQRDREQYF
TRBV10-3,-,-,TRBJ2-7,TGTGCCATCAGTGAGTCGGGGGCGGACTACGAGCAGTACTTC,CAISESGADYEQYF
TRBV7-9,TRBD1,once,TRBJ1-3,TGTGCCAGCAGCTCGACAGGGGCCTCAAACACCATATATTTT,CASSSTGASNTIYF
TRBV7-9,TRBD2,-,TRBJ2-3,TGTGCCAGCAGCCAGAGCGGGGGGACAGATACGCAGTATTTT,CASSQSGGTDTQYF
TRBV5-1,-,-,TRBJ1-3,TGCGCCAGCAGCCCGGGTCCCGGAAACACCATATATTTT,CASSPGPGNTIYF
TRBV5-4,TRBD1,-,TRBJ1-5,TGTGCCAGCAGCTTACAGGGGGAGGCGCAGCCCCAGCATTTT,CASSLQGEAQPQHF
TRBV20-1,-,-,TRBJ2-1,TGCAGTGCTACGAGGAGCGGGGAGCAGTTCTTC,CSATRSGEQFF
TRBV2,TRBD2,-,TRBJ2-5,TGTGCCAGCAGTGGACTAGCGGGGGCTGTGACCCAGTACTTC,CASSGLAGAVTQYF
TRBV5-1,-,-,TRBJ2-7,TGCGCCAGCAGCTTGGGGGGGCGGGAGCAGTACTTC,CASSLGGREQYF
TRBV29-1,-,-,TRBJ1-3,TGCAGCGGATCGAGCGGGTCTGGAAACACCATATATTTT,CSGSSGSGNTIYF
TRBV2,-,-,TRBJ1-2,TGTGCCAGCAAGAGGGACACCTATGGCTACACCTTC,CASKRDTYGYTF
TRBV10-3,-,-,TRBJ1-1,TGTGCCATCACCGGGGGGACGGGAATGAACACTGAAGCTTTCTTT,CAITGGTGMNTEAFF
TRBV14,TRBD2,-,TRBJ2-2,TGTGCCAGCATCTCTGAACCCTCACTAGCGAGGGCCGGGGAGCTGTTTTTT,CASISEPSLARAGELFF
TRBV24-1,-,-,TRBJ2-2,TGTGCCACCAGTGAACCCGGGAAGGGGGAGCTGTTTTTT,CATSEPGKGELFF
TRBV5-1,TRBD1,-,TRBJ1-2,TGCGCCAGCAGCGCCGACAGGGTGAATGGCTACACCTTC,CASSADRVNGYTF
TRBV6-1,-,-,TRBJ1-2,TGTGCCAGCAGTGAAGGAGGTCCCGGTGGCTACACCTTC,CASSEGGPGGYTF
TRBV30,-,-,TRBJ2-5,TGTGCCTGGAGTCTCGGGCCTCGGGAGAAGACCCAGTACTTC,CAWSLGPREKTQYF
TRBV19,-,-,TRBJ1-2,TGTGCCAGTAGCTACGAATGGGAGGCGGGAGGCTACACCTTC,CASSYEWEAGGYTF
TRBV5-4,TRBD2,-,TRBJ2-7,TGTGCCAGCACCTCGGGGGGTAGCGTGGGGGAGCAGTACTTC,CASTSGGSVGEQYF
TRBV6-2/TRBV6-3,-,-,TRBJ2-7,TGTGCCAGCAGCGCATGGAGGGCCGATTACGAGCAGTACTTC,CASSAWRADYEQYF
TRBV28,-,-,TRBJ2-7,TGTGCCAGCAGTTTATGGATTAACAGCTACGAGCAGTACTTC,CASSLWINSYEQYF
TRBV9,-,few,TRBJ1-6,TGTGCCAGCAGCGTAGGTGGAGAAAATTCACCCCTCCACTTT,CASSVGGENSPLHF
TRBV10-3,-,-,TRBJ1-1,TGTGCCATCAGTGAGTCGACTGGCAGCCAGAACACTGAAGCTTTCTTT,CAISESTGSQNTEAFF
TRBV30,TRBD1,once,TRBJ2-2,TGTGCCTGGAGTGAAGGGACAGGGTTGATCGGGGAGCTGTTTTTT,CAWSEGTGLIGELFF
TRBV18,TRBD1,-,TRBJ1-5,TGTGCCAGCTCACCAACTTACAGGGGAAGCAATCAGCCCCAGCATTTT,CASSPTYRGSNQPQHF
TRBV30,-,-,TRBJ1-5,TGTGCCTACTCCCGGGACACAAACAATCAGCCCCAGCATTTT,CAYSRDTNNQPQHF
TRBV5-1,TRBD1,once,TRBJ2-1,TGCGCCAGCAGTAAAGACTTACAGGGGGCCAGCTACAATGAGCAGTTCTTC,CASSKDLQGASYNEQFF
TRBV5-1,-,-,TRBJ2-5,TGCGCCAGCAGCTTGGAAGGGGGGACCCAGTACTTC,CASSLEGGTQYF
TRBV5-1,TRBD1,-,TRBJ2-1,TGCGCCAGCAGCCTAAGGACAGGGGGAGAGCAGTTCTTC,CASSLRTGGEQFF
TRBV19,-,-,TRBJ2-7,TGTGCCAGTAGTCAGGGGGGCGTCGAGCAGTACTTC,CASSQGGVEQYF
TRBV6-5,-,once,TRBJ2-1,TGTGCCAGCAGTTACCGGCGGGCGGGCTACAATGAGCAGTTCTTC,CASSYRRAGYNEQFF
TRBV21-1,-,-,TRBJ2-4,TGTGCCAGCAGTCAAGGGCGGGGCTTTGCCAAAAACATTCAGTACTTC,CASSQGRGFAKNIQYF
TRBV14,-,-,TRBJ2-6,TGTGCCAGCAGCCCGGGGGCCAACGTCCTGACTTTC,CASSPGANVLTF
TRBV28,-,-,TRBJ2-2,TGTGCCACCTCACGGCGGGTCGGGGAGCTGTTTTTT,CATSRRVGELFF
TRBV3-1/TRBV3-2,-,-,TRBJ2-3,TGTGCCAGCAGCCAAGGTCGGGAAACAACGGGGTATTTT,CASSQGRETTGYF
TRBV18,TRBD1,-,TRBJ1-5,TGTGCCAGCTCGTCAACAGGGGGCAATCAGCCCCAGCATTTT,CASSSTGGNQPQHF
TRBV9,TRBD2,-,TRBJ2-3,TGTGCCAGCAGCGTAGACGGCGGGAGGGCCCTAGATACGCAGTATTTT,CASSVDGGRALDTQYF
TRBV19,-,-,TRBJ1-1,TGTGCCAGTAGTCCACATTTCGGGCAGGGTGGCTCTGAAGCTTTCTTT,CASSPHFGQGGSEAFF
TRBV4-1,-,-,TRBJ1-6,TGCGCCAGCAGCCACCCGGGGGGTTATAATTCACCCCTCCACTTT,CASSHPGGYNSPLHF
TRBV30,TRBD2,few,TRBJ2-7,TGTGCCTGGAGTAGGGGACTAGCGGGAGGGGAAAAGTACTTC,CAWSRGLAGGEKYF
TRBV5-1,-,-,TRBJ1-1,TGCGCCAGCAGCTACGCTCTTTCCGGGGGCACTGAAGCTTTCTTT,CASSYALSGGTEAFF
TRBV11-2,TRBD2,-,TRBJ2-3,TGTGCCAGCAGCCCAGGACTAGGAGATACGCAGTATTTT,CASSPGLGDTQYF